Here is one T cell receptor beta chain with its context. The sample holds a few counts of this clonotype. The antigen it recognizes is unknown. Per-nucleotide qualities are absent, and no much larger clonotype sits a single base away. TCR beta CDR3 regions were amplified from RNA transcripts for repertoire sequencing. The first round was an RT-PCR using HTBI primers with the Qiagen OneStep RT-PCR kit, and this first round was followed by a second-round multiplex PCR, then size selection and purification. The libraries underwent paired-end sequencing with 100 bp reads on an Illumina HiSeq2000. The study's processing was this. SOAPnuke was used to process the reads, removing any read that contained adapters or uncalled bases, had a mean Phred below 15, or lacked an exact match to the constant primer or identifier. COPE v1.2.5 was used to merge the high-quality paired reads. Clonotypes were defined as unique nucleotide sequences and were aligned to IMGT TRB V, D and J references using MiTCR v1.1. Analysis was restricted to V-J combinations with a frequency above 0.0001, which covered roughly 99% of repertoires. For each V-J combination, a TCR clonal expansion and chaos score was defined as F50 clonal expansion divided by the chaos observed in the TCRdist matrix. Features were reduced by Welch's t-statistics and random forest to around 13 V-J combinations, which fed a naive Bayes classifier. Thyroid-blood repertoire similarity was quantified with the Morisita-Horn index. Clones were called with MiXCR by TCRdb after fastp trimmed the public reads at Q25, and only in-frame beta chains were retained. Each CDR3 protein gets just one entry, which takes the most common genes and DNA from the rows behind it. The V and J calls were determined by TCRdb, not by the authors. Present in this sample are some 1.1 million distinct CDR3 sequences, 35% to 45% of which were seen just once. 11% of the sample is taken by the ten largest.

Measured from the cysteine to the phenylalanine, the CDR3 is 14 residues long. This entry keeps only the CDR3 DNA: 42 bases, framed from base 1. Per the germline V gene, MNHEY is the CDR1 and SVGEGT is the CDR2. Trimming removed 5 bases from V and 5 bases from J, leaving 15 bases between the germline ends. These data originate in a study of Graves' ophthalmopathy and Graves' hyperthyroidism (dated by TCRdb to 2016 to 2018). At the level of the whole study: A patient counted as having stable hyperthyroidism if there was no progression to ophthalmopathy within 18 months of follow-up. To tell Graves' ophthalmopathy apart from Graves' hyperthyroidism, and to predict which patients would progress to ophthalmopathy, the study relied on TCR beta repertoire signatures. In total, approximately 130 blood samples were TCR-sequenced: some 43 ophthalmopathy, some 80 hyperthyroidism and some 17 hyperthyroidism-to-ophthalmopathy patients. To explore V-J signatures that separate ophthalmopathy from hyperthyroidism, a discovery set of 95 to 100 patients was enrolled, consisting of 40 to 45 with ophthalmopathy and roughly 59 with stable hyperthyroidism. For independent validation, a separate cohort was made up of around 18 hyperthyroidism patients plus 17 patients who later progressed from hyperthyroidism to ophthalmopathy. In five to seven hyperthyroidism patients, the T-cell repertoire of thyroid tissue was compared with the T-cell repertoire of blood. Following sample collection, hyperthyroidism patients were given methimazole at a starting dose of 30 mg daily, and ophthalmopathy patients were given high-dose intravenous methylprednisolone. Summary of the overall study and its limitations: In cross-validation, the 13-signature model distinguished ophthalmopathy from stable hyperthyroidism with 87.88% sensitivity and 81% to 82% specificity, while in the test set the corresponding values were around 79% and 71%. Most expanded thyroid clonotypes with frequency above 0.001 were also detected in blood, suggesting blood repertoires may reflect the thyroid immune response. Sample size was not predetermined statistically, and investigators were not blinded to group allocation. In validation, the model predicted ophthalmopathy progression with about 71% sensitivity and roughly 72% specificity; approximately 12 predicted patients were CT-confirmed with GO in a median of approximately 6.5 months.

Hyperthyroidism patients were newly diagnosed, with disease duration under 2 months, and aged 18 to 65 years. Patients were excluded if they had other autoimmune diseases, uncontrolled infections, pregnancy or lactation. Clinical symptoms, serum thyroxine, TRAb, thyroid ultrasound and orbital computed tomography formed the basis of the diagnosis. Trizol reagent was used to extract the total RNA, and its quality was then checked on an Agilent 2100 Bioanalyzer. What was sequenced was peripheral blood or thyroid tissue (not recorded which). The receptor comes from an adult man with Graves' hyperthyroidism. The sequence is built from TRBV6-2 or TRBV6-3 and TRBJ1-2, with the D gene uncertain. The CDR3 region reads CASSTIGRHYGYTF. The nucleotides read TGTGCCAGCAGTACCATCGGACGGCATTATGGCTACACCTTC.